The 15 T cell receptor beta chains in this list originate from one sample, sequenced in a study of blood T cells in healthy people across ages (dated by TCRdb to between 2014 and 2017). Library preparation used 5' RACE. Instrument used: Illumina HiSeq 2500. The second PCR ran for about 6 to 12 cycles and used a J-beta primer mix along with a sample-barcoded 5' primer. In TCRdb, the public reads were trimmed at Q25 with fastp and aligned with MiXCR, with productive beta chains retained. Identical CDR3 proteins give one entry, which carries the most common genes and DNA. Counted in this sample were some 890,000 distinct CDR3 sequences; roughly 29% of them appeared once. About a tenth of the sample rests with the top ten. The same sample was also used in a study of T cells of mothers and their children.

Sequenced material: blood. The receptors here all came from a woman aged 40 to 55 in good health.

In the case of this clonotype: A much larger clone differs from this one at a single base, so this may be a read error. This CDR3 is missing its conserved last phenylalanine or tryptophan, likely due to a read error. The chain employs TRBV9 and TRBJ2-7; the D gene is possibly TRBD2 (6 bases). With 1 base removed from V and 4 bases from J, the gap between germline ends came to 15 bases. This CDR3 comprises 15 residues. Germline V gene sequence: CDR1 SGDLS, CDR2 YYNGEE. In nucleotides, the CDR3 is TGTGCCAGCAGCGTATCCTCTAGCGCGGGGTACGAGCAGTACTTA. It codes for CASSVSSSAGYEQYL.

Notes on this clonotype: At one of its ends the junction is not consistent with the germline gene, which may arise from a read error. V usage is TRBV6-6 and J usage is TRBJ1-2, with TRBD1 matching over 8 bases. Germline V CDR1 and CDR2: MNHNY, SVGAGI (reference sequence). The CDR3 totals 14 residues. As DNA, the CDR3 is TGTGCCAGCAGCCCCACGGGACAGGCCTATGGCTGCACCTTC. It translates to CASSPTGQAYGCTF.

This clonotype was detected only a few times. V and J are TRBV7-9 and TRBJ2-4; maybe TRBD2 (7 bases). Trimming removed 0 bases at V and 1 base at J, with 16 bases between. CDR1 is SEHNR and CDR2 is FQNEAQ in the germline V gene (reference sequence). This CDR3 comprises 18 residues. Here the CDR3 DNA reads TGTGCCAGCAGCTTAGCGCGAGGGGGGGGCCTTGCCAAAAACATTCAGTACTTC. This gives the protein CASSLARGGGLAKNIQYF. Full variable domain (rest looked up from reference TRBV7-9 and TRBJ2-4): DTGVSQNPRHKITKRGQNVTFRCDPISEHNRLYWYRQTLGQGPEFLTYFQNEAQLEKSRLLSDRFSAERPKGSFSTLEIQRTEQGDSAMYLCASSLARGGGLAKNIQYFGAGTRLSVL.

CDR3 loop: CASSSPAGEGANVLTF. As DNA, the CDR3 is TGTGCCAGCAGCTCCCCGGCGGGGGAAGGGGCCAACGTCCTGACTTTC. The V and J genes are TRBV7-9 and TRBJ2-6, with 7 bases aligning to TRBD2. J gave up 4 bases and V 4 bases, and 7 bases lay outside the gene matches. CDR1 and CDR2 from the germline V gene are SEHNR and FQNEAQ (reference sequence). The CDR3 has 16 amino acids.

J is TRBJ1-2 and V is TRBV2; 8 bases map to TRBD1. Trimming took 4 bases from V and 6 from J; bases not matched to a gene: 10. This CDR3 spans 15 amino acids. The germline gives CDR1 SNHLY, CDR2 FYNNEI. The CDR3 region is CASSGQGSVGDGYTF. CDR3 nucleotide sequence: TGTGCCAGCAGTGGACAGGGGTCCGTTGGGGATGGCTACACCTTC. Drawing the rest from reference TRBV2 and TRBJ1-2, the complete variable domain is EPEVTQTPSHQVTQMGQEVILRCVPISNHLYFYWYRQILGQKVEFLVSFYNNEISEKSEIFDDQFSVERPDGSNFTLKIRSTKLEDSAMYFCASSGQGSVGDGYTFGSGTRLTVV.

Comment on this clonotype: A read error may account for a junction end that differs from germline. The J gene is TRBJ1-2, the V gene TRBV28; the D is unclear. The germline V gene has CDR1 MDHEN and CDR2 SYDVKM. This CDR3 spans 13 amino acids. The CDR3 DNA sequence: TGTGCCAGCAGTTTTCGGGATAACTGTGGCTACACCTTC. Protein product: CASSFRDNCGYTF.

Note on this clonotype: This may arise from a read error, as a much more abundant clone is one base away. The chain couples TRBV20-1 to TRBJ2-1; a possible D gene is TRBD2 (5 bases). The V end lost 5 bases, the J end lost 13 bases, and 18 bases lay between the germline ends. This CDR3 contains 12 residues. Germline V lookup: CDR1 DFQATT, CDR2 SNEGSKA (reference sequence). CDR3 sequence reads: CSAGLALQTQFF. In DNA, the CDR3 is TGCAGTGCTGGACTCGCCTTACAGACCCAGTTCTTC.

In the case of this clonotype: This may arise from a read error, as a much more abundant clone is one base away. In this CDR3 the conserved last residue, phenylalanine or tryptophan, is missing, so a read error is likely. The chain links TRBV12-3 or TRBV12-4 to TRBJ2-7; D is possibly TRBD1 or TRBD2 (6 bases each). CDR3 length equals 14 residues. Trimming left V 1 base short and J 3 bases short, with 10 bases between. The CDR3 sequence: CASSLDGGRYEQYL. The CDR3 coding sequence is TGTGCCAGCAGTTTAGACGGGGGCCGCTACGAGCAGTACTTA.

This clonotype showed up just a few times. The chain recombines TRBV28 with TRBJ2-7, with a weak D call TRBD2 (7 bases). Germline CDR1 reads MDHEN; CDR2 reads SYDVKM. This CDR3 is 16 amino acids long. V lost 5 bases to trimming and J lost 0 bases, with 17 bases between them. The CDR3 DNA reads TGTGCCAGCAGTCCCGGAGGGGGGGGCCACTCCTACGAGCAGTACTTC. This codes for CASSPGGGGHSYEQYF.

Here the CDR3 DNA reads TGCGCCAGCAGCCAAGGTTCCGGGACAGGGGGCTTCTACGAGCAGTACTTC. Its translation is CASSQGSGTGGFYEQYF. The chain links TRBV4-1 to TRBJ2-5; TRBD1 matches at 12 bases. The J call may be in error: the DNA end matches TRBJ2-7 better. The CDR3 is 17 residues long. Germline V gene lookup returns CDR1 MGHRA and CDR2 YSYEKL.

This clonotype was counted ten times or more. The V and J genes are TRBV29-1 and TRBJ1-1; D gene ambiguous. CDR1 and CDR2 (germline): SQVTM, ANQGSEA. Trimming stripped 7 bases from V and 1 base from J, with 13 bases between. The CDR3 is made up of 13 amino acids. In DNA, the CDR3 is TGCAGCGCGGTCCGGACCGAGAACACTGAAGCTTTCTTT. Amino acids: CSAVRTENTEAFF.

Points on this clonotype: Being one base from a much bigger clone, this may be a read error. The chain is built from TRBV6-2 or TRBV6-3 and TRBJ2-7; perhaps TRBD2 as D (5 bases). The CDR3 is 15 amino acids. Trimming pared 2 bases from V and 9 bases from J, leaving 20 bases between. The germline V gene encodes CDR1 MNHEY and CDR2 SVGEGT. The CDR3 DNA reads TGTGCCAGCAGTTACCGGGCGACCACGGCGGGCGGGCAGTACTTC. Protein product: CASSYRATTAGGQYF.

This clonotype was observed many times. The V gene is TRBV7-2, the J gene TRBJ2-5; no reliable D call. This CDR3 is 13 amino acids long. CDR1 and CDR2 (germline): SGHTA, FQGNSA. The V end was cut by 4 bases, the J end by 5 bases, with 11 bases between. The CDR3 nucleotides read TGTGCCAGCAGCTCGCCCCCACGGGAGACCCAGTACTTC. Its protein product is CASSSPPRETQYF. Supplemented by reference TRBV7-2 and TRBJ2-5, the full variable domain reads GAGVSQSPSNKVTEKGKDVELRCDPISGHTALYWYRQSLGQGLEFLIYFQGNSAPDKSGLPSDRFSAERTGGSVSTLTIQRTQQEDSAVYLCASSSPPRETQYFGPGTRLLVL.

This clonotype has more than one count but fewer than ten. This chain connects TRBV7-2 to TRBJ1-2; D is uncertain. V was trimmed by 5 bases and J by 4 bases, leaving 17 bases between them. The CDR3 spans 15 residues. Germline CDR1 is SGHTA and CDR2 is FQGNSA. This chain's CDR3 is CASSRGGTVGYGYTF. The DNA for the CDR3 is TGTGCCAGCAGCCGGGGTGGCACGGTGGGCTATGGCTACACCTTC.

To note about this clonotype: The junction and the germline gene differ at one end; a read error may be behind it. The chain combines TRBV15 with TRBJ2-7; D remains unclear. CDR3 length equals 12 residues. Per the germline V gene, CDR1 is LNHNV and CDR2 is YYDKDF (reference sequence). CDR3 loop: CATSGEGGIQYF. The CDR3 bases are TGTGCCACCAGCGGAGAAGGTGGGATCCAGTACTTC.